This T cell receptor beta chain is drawn from a study of naive and memory T cell subsets. Germline V gives CDR1 DFQATT, CDR2 SNEGSKA (reference sequence). The CDR3 length is 13 residues. V was cut by 2 bases and J by 0 bases, with 7 bases left in between. For blood and skin samples, reverse transcription used TCR alpha and beta constant primers. One entry per CDR3 protein results from TCRdb running MiXCR on the 5' RACE reads. Among roughly 26,000 distinct CDR3 sequences listed, 20% to 25% were seen once. RNA was extracted from under 3 ml of whole blood of healthy adults. A few counts support this clonotype.

The chain couples TRBV20-1 to TRBJ1-1; D is undetermined. This TCR derives from a female donor in good health. This CDR3 reads CSARHRLNTEAFF. In nucleotides, the CDR3 is TGCAGTGCTAGACACAGACTGAACACTGAAGCTTTCTTT.